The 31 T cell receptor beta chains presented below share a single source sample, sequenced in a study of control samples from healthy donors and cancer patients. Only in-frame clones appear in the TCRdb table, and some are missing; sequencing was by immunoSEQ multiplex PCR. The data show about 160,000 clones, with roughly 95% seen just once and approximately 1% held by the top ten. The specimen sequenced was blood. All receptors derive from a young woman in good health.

The CDR3 coding sequence is TGTGCCAGCACCAATAACAGGGGACTTGGAAACACCATATATTTT. Translating it yields CASTNNRGLGNTIYF. V usage is TRBV11-2 and J usage is TRBJ1-3, with 7 bases fitting TRBD1. V dropped 7 bases and J dropped 3; count of bases not matched to a gene: 9. The length of the CDR3 is 15 residues. Germline CDR1 is SGHAT and CDR2 is FQNNGV.

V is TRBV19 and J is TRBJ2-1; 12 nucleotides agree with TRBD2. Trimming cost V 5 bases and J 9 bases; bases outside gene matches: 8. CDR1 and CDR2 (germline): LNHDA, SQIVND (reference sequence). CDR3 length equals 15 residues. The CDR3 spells CASSLLLAGGSEQFF. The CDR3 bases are TGTGCCAGTAGTTTATTGCTAGCGGGAGGGAGTGAGCAGTTCTTC.

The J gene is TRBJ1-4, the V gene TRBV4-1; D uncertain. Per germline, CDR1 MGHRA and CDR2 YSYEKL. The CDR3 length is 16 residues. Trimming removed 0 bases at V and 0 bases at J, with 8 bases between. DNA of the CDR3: TGCGCCAGCAGCCAAGATCTCTGGGCAACTAATGAAAAACTGTTTTTT. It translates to CASSQDLWATNEKLFF.

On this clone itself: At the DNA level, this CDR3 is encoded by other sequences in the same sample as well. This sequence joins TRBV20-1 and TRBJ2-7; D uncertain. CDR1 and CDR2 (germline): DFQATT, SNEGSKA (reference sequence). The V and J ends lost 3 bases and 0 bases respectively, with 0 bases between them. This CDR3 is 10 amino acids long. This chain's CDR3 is CSASSYEQYF. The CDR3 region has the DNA TGCAGTGCTAGCTCCTACGAGCAGTACTTC.

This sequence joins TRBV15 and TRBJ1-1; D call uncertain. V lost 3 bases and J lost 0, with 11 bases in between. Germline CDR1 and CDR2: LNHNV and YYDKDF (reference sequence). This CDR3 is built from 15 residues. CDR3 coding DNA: TGTGCCACCAGCAGGGCGATCTCTTTGAACACTGAAGCTTTCTTT. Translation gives CATSRAISLNTEAFF.

The CDR3 spells CAISPGPYTDTQYF. The CDR3 DNA sequence: TGTGCCATTTCCCCCGGGCCTTACACAGATACGCAGTATTTT. The gene calls are TRBV10-3 and TRBJ2-3; no definite D call. This CDR3 is 14 amino acids long. V was shortened by 9 bases and J by 2 bases, with 15 bases between the two germline ends. CDR1 and CDR2 (germline): ENHRY, SYGVKD.

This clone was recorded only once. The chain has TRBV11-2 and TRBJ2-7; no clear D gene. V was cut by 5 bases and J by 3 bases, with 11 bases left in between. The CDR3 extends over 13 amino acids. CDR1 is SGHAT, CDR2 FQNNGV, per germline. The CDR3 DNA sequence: TGTGCCAGCAGCAAAAGACATCGCTACGAGCAGTACTTC. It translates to CASSKRHRYEQYF.

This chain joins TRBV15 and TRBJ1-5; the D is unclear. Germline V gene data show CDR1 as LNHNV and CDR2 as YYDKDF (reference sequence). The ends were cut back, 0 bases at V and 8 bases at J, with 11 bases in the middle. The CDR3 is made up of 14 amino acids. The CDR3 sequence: CATSREGVREPQHF. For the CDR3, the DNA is TGTGCCACCAGCAGAGAAGGAGTCCGGGAGCCCCAGCATTTT. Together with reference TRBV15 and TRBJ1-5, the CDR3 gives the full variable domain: DAMVIQNPRYQVTQFGKPVTLSCSQTLNHNVMYWYQQKSSQAPKLLFHYYDKDFNNEADTPDNFQSRRPNTSFCFLDIRSPGLGDTAMYLCATSREGVREPQHFGDGTRLSIL.

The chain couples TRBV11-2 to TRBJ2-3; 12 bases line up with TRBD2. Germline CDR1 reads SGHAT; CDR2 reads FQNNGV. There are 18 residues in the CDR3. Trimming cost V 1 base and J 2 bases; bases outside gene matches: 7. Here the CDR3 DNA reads TGTGCCAGCAGCTTAGTTAGGACTAGCGGGACTCCCACAGATACGCAGTATTTT. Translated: CASSLVRTSGTPTDTQYF.

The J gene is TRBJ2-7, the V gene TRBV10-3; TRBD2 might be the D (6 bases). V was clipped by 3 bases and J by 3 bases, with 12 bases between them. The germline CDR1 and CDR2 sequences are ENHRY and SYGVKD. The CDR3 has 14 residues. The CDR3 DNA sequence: TGTGCCATCAGTGACCTGGGGGGATTCTACGAGCAGTACTTC. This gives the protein CAISDLGGFYEQYF.

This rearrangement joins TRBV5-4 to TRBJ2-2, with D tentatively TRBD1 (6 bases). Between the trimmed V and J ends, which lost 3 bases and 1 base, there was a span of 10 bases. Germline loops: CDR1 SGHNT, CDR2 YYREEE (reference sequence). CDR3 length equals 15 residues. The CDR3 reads CASSWGHRNTGELFF. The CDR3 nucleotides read TGTGCCAGCAGCTGGGGACATAGGAACACCGGGGAGCTGTTTTTT.

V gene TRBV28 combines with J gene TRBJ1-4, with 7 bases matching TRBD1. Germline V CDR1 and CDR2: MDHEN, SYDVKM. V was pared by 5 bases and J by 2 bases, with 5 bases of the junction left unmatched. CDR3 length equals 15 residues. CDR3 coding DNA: TGTGCCAGCAGTACACCGGGACAGACTAATGAAAAACTGTTTTTT. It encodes CASSTPGQTNEKLFF.

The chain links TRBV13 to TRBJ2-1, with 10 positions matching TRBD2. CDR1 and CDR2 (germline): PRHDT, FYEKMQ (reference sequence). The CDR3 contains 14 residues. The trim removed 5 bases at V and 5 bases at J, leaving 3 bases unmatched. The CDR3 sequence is CASSELAGHNEQFF. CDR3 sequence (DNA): TGTGCCAGCAGCGAACTAGCGGGGCACAATGAGCAGTTCTTC.

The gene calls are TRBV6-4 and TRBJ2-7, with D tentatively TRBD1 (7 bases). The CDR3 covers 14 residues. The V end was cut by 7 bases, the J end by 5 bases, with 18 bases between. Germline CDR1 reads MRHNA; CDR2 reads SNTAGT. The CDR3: CASKSDREVDEQYF. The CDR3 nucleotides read TGTGCCAGCAAGAGTGACAGGGAGGTCGACGAGCAGTACTTC.

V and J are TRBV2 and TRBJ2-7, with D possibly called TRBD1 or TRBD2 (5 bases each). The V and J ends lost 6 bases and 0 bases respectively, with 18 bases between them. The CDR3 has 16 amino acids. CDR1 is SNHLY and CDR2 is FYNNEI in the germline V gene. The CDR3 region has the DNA TGTGCCAGCAGGGACACTCTAGCTTATAGCTCCTACGAGCAGTACTTC. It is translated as CASRDTLAYSSYEQYF.

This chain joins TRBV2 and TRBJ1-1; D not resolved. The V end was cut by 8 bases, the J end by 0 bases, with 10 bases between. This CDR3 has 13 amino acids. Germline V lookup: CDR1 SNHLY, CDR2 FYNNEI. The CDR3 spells CASQRTLNTEAFF. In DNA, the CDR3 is TGTGCCAGCCAACGGACTCTGAACACTGAAGCTTTCTTT.

In nucleotides, the CDR3 is TGCGCCAGCAGCCAAGATCGTTGGGGACCCCTCCACTTT. Translated: CASSQDRWGPLHF. This sequence joins TRBV4-1 and TRBJ1-6; D uncertain. Germline V lookup: CDR1 MGHRA, CDR2 YSYEKL. This CDR3 has 13 residues. Trimming cost V 0 bases and J 12 bases, with 9 bases left between them.

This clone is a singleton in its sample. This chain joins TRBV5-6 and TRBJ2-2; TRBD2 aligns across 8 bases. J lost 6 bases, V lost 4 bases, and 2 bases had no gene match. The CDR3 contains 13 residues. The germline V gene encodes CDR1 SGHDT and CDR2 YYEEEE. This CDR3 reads CASSTGLAGELFF. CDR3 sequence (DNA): TGTGCCAGCAGCACGGGACTAGCCGGGGAGCTGTTTTTT.

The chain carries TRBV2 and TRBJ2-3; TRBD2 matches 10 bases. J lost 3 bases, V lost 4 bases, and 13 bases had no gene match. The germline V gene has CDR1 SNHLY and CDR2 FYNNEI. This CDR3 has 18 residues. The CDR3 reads CASSGRVLAGVGTDTQYF. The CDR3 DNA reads TGTGCCAGCAGTGGGCGGGTCCTAGCGGGAGTTGGGACAGATACGCAGTATTTT.

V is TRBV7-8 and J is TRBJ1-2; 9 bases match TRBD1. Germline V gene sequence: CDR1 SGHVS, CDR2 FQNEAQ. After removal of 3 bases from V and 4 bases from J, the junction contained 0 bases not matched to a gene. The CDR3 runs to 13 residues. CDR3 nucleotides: TGTGCCAGCAGCTTGGACAGGGGCTATGGCTACACCTTC. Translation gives CASSLDRGYGYTF.

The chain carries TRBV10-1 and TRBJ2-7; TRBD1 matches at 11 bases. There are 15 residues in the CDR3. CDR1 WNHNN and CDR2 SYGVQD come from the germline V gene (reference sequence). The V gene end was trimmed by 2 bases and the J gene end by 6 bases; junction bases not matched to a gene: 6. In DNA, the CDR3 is TGCGCCAGCAGTGAGGGACAGGGGGCATTATCCGAGCAGTACTTC. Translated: CASSEGQGALSEQYF.

CDR3 sequence reads: CAWSPGGANEKLFF. The CDR3 nucleotides read TGTGCCTGGAGTCCCGGTGGAGCTAATGAAAAACTGTTTTTT. The chain joins TRBV30 to TRBJ1-4; D not resolved. Trimming pared 2 bases from V and 3 bases from J, leaving 10 bases between. Germline-derived CDR1 and CDR2 are GTSNPN and SVGIG (reference sequence). The length of the CDR3 is 14 residues.

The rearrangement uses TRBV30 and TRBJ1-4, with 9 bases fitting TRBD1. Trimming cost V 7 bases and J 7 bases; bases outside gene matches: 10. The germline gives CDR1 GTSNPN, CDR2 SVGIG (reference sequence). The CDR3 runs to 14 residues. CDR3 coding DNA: TGTGCCTTCTCTCCGGGACAGGGTATTGAAAAACTGTTTTTT. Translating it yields CAFSPGQGIEKLFF.

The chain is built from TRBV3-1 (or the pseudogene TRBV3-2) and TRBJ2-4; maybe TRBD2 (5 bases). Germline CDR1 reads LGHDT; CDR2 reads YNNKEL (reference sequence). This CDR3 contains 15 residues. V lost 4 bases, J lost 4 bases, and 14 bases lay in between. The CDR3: CASSLRGLAKNIQYF. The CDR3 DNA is TGTGCCAGCAGCCTCCGAGGGCTAGCAAAAAACATTCAGTACTTC.

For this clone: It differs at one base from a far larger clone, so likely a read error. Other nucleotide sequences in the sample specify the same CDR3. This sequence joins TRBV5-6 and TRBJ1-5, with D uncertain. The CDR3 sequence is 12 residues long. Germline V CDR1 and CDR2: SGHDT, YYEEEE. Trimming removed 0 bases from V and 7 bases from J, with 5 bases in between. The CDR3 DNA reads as TGTGCCAGCAGCTTGGCGGGGCAGCCCCAGCATTTT. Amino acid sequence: CASSLAGQPQHF. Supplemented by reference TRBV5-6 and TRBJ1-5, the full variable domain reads DAGVTQSPTHLIKTRGQQVTLRCSPKSGHDTVSWYQQALGQGPQFIFQYYEEEERQRGNFPDRFSGHQFPNYSSELNVNALLLGDSALYLCASSLAGQPQHFGDGTRLSIL.

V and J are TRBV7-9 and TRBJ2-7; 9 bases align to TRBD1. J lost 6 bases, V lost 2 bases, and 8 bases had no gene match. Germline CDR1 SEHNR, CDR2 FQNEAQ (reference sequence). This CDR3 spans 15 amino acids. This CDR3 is CASSLITGGRGEQYF. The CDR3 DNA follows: TGTGCCAGCAGCTTAATCACAGGGGGCCGCGGCGAGCAGTACTTC.

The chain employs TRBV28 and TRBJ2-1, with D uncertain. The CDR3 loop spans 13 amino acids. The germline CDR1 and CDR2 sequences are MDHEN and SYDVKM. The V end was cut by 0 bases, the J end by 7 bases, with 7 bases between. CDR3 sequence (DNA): TGTGCCAGCAGTTTATGGTCTTTGAATGAGCAGTTCTTC. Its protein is CASSLWSLNEQFF.

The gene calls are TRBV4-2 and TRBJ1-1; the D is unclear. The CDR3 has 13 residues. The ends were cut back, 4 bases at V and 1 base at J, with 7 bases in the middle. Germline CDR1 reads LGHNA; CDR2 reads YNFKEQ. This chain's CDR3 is CASSPAENTEAFF. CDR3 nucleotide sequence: TGTGCCAGCAGCCCCGCCGAGAACACTGAAGCTTTCTTT.

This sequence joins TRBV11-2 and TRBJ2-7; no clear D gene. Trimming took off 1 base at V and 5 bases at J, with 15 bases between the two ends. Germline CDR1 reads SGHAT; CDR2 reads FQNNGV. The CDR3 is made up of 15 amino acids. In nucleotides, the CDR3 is TGTGCCAGCAGCTTAGTAGTGCCAGGCCAAGACGAGCAGTACTTC. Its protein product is CASSLVVPGQDEQYF.

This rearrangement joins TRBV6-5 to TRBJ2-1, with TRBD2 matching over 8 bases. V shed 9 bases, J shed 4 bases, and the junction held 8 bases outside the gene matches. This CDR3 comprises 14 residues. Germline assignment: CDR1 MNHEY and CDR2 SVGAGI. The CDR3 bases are TGTGCCAGTAAGACGAGCGGGAGATACAATGAGCAGTTCTTC. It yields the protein CASKTSGRYNEQFF.

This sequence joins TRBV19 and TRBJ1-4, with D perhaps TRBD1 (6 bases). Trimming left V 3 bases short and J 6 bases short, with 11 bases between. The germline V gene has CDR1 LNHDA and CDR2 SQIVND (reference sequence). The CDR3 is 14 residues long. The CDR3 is CASSIGAGDEKLFF. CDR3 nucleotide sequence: TGTGCCAGTAGTATCGGGGCAGGGGATGAAAAACTGTTTTTT.